These T cell receptor beta chains were read from a single sample in a study of graft-versus-host responses after intestinal transplantation. Their cognate antigens are unknown. Method: immunoSEQ multiplex PCR; TCRdb's copy keeps in-frame clones and lacks some. The sample has 85,000 to 90,000 clones, around 93% seen once; the top ten hold 0.35%. Sequences were derived from unstimulated CD4+ T cells sorted from spleen or lymph node cells, sampled before transplant. These receptors all come from a human donor who was the organ donor for an intestinal transplant. CDR3s include the opening cysteine and the closing phenylalanine or tryptophan. A D gene is named only where the DNA matches it firmly.

v_call	j_call	d_call	cdr3_aa	cdr3_nt
TRBV18	TRBJ2-5	TRBD1	CASSPQAGQGRGDQETQYF	TGTGCCAGCTCACCACAAGCGGGACAGGGCCGGGGGGACCAAGAGACCCAGTACTTC
TRBV7-9	TRBJ1-2	.	CASSVGSFDGYTF	TGTGCCAGCAGCGTGGGGAGTTTCGATGGCTACACCTTC
TRBV30	TRBJ1-3	.	CAWSVRRLKPSGNTIYF	TGTGCCTGGAGTGTACGGAGGCTCAAACCCTCTGGAAACACCATATATTTT
TRBV9	TRBJ2-5	TRBD1	CASSPIQGVGQETQYF	TGTGCCAGCAGCCCTATACAGGGGGTTGGCCAAGAGACCCAGTACTTC
TRBV25-1	TRBJ2-5	.	CASSELGVKGETQYF	TGTGCCAGCAGTGAATTAGGGGTTAAAGGGGAGACCCAGTACTTC
TRBV10-3	TRBJ2-1	TRBD1	CAISPRTGWNEQFF	TGTGCCATCAGTCCGCGGACAGGGTGGAATGAGCAGTTCTTC
TRBV11-2	TRBJ2-7	TRBD2	CASRLTSGGTYEQYF	TGTGCCAGCAGACTAACTAGCGGCGGAACCTACGAGCAGTACTTC
TRBV18	TRBJ2-7	.	CASSPNEGYEQYF	TGTGCCAGCTCACCAAACGAGGGCTACGAGCAGTACTTC
TRBV7-7	TRBJ2-5	.	CASSPRGLRETQYF	TGTGCCAGCAGCCCTCGTGGACTGAGAGAGACCCAGTACTTC
TRBV21-1	TRBJ1-5	.	CASSNASWGQGGNQPQHF	TGTGCCAGCAGCAACGCCTCTTGGGGACAGGGCGGCAATCAGCCCCAGCATTTT
TRBV5-1	TRBJ1-2	.	CASSLGDSLNYGYTF	TGCGCCAGCAGCTTGGGTGACAGCCTTAACTATGGCTACACCTTC